The T cell receptor (beta chain) under discussion was sequenced for a study of immune evolution from preneoplasia to lung adenocarcinoma. TCRdb's table, derived via immunoSEQ multiplex PCR, lists solely in-frame clones and lacks some. The sample lists 3,600 or so clones; less than 60% were seen once. Resections took place in Japan or China from about 2014 to 2018. Histologic diagnosis was independently verified by two lung pathologists. The TCR comes from a person aged 50-59 years with lung adenocarcinoma. Sequenced sample: FFPE normal lung tissue adjacent to the tumor.

CDR3 protein: CASSHLTDYTEAFF. In DNA, the CDR3 is TGCGCCAGCAGCCACTTGACGGACTACACTGAAGCTTTCTTT. The chain carries TRBV4-1 and TRBJ1-1; the D is unclear. The CDR3 sequence is 14 residues long. Trimming removed 3 bases at V and 3 bases at J, with 11 bases between. Germline CDR1 and CDR2: MGHRA and YSYEKL.